The 10 T cell receptor beta chains presented below share a single source sample, sequenced in a study of T cell responses to AZD1222 COVID-19 vaccine. Sequencing was performed with immunoSEQ multiplex PCR; in TCRdb, only in-frame clones are kept and a portion is missing. The table shows 90,000 to 95,000 clones, with about nine tenths occurring only once. Specimen: peripheral blood, collected on day 0 of AZD1222 vaccination. Receptors originate from an adult in good health.

This chain links TRBV9 with TRBJ2-7; a possible D gene is TRBD1 (5 bases). CDR1 and CDR2 (germline): SGDLS, YYNGEE. Between the trimmed V and J ends, which lost 4 bases and 3 bases, there was a span of 17 bases. The CDR3 runs 15 residues. In nucleotides, the CDR3 is TGTGCCAGCAGCCCCCTCCAGGGAATGGACTACGAGCAGTACTTC. It translates to CASSPLQGMDYEQYF.

The chain carries TRBV2 and TRBJ1-1; D is possibly TRBD1 (5 bases). The germline CDR1 and CDR2 sequences are SNHLY and FYNNEI. CDR3 length equals 14 residues. The ends were cut back, 2 bases at V and 3 bases at J, with 10 bases in the middle. The CDR3 nucleotides are TGTGCCAGCAGTGAACCGGGGGGGGACACTGAAGCTTTCTTT. It yields the protein CASSEPGGDTEAFF.

In this sample, this clone turned up a few times. The chain links TRBV27 to TRBJ2-3; the D gene is possibly TRBD1 (5 bases). Germline V gene data show CDR1 as MNHEY and CDR2 as SMNVEV (reference sequence). V was trimmed by 3 bases and J by 2 bases, leaving 15 bases between them. CDR3 size: 16 residues. This CDR3 is CASSFSSTGATDTQYF. The DNA for the CDR3 is TGTGCCAGCAGTTTTAGTTCGACTGGGGCCACAGATACGCAGTATTTT.

The chain's CDR3 is CASSESGGETEAFF. The CDR3 nucleotides are TGCGCCAGCAGTGAGTCGGGGGGCGAGACTGAAGCTTTCTTT. The V and J genes are TRBV10-2 and TRBJ1-1, with a possible D match to TRBD1 (6 bases). Germline V gives CDR1 WSHSY, CDR2 SAAADI. Trimming pared 0 bases from V and 5 bases from J, leaving 10 bases between. The CDR3 totals 14 residues.

Worth noting for this clone: Other nucleotide sequences in the sample specify the same CDR3. The chain carries TRBV3-1 (or the pseudogene TRBV3-2) and TRBJ2-7; D call uncertain. V was trimmed by 1 base and J by 3 bases, leaving 4 bases between them. This CDR3 spans 12 amino acids. Germline V CDR1 and CDR2: LGHDT, YNNKEL (reference sequence). The CDR3 spells CASSQGGYEQYF. The CDR3 nucleotides read TGTGCCAGCAGCCAAGGGGGCTACGAGCAGTACTTC.

This sequence joins TRBV15 and TRBJ1-1; TRBD1 might be the D (6 bases). The CDR3 spans 14 residues. CDR1 is LNHNV, CDR2 YYDKDF, per germline (reference sequence). V lost 5 bases to trimming and J lost 2 bases, with 12 bases between them. CDR3 bases: TGTGCCACCAGCCTGGACAGACACAACACTGAAGCTTTCTTT. Its translation is CATSLDRHNTEAFF. Combining the CDR3 with reference TRBV15 and TRBJ1-1 gives the whole variable domain DAMVIQNPRYQVTQFGKPVTLSCSQTLNHNVMYWYQQKSSQAPKLLFHYYDKDFNNEADTPDNFQSRRPNTSFCFLDIRSPGLGDTAMYLCATSLDRHNTEAFFGQGTRLTVV.

The chain joins TRBV10-1 to TRBJ1-1, with a weak D call TRBD1 (5 bases). This CDR3 has 13 amino acids. The V end lost 7 bases, the J end lost 1 base, and 10 bases lay between the germline ends. CDR1 is WNHNN, CDR2 SYGVQD, per germline (reference sequence). CDR3 protein: CASNPGGNTEAFF. The CDR3 region has the DNA TGCGCCAGCAATCCCGGGGGGAACACTGAAGCTTTCTTT.

The chain carries TRBV27 and TRBJ1-3; TRBD1 might be the D (5 bases). The V end lost 6 bases, the J end lost 2 bases, and 11 bases lay between the germline ends. CDR1 is MNHEY, CDR2 SMNVEV, per germline (reference sequence). This CDR3 region has 14 residues. Here the CDR3 DNA reads TGTGCCAGCAGAACGACAGCGACTGGAAACACCATATATTTT. Protein product: CASRTTATGNTIYF.

This clone was seen only once. V gene TRBV7-6 combines with J gene TRBJ2-7; TRBD2 aligns across 9 bases. This CDR3 has 16 amino acids. The germline V gene encodes CDR1 SGHVS and CDR2 FNYEAQ. The junction had 7 bases not matched to a gene; V was cut back by 1 base and J by 3 bases. The CDR3 nucleotides read TGTGCCAGCAGCTTAGGTCTAGCGGGGTTGAACTACGAGCAGTACTTC. Translation gives CASSLGLAGLNYEQYF.

The rearrangement uses TRBV11-3 and TRBJ2-6, with 12 bases matching TRBD1. Germline CDR1 SGHNT, CDR2 YENEEA. J lost 4 bases, V lost 7 bases, and 5 bases had no gene match. CDR3 length: 16 amino acids. The CDR3 is CASTGQGASGANVLTF. CDR3 DNA: TGTGCCAGCACGGGACAGGGGGCGTCCGGGGCCAACGTCCTGACTTTC. The full variable domain, rest sourced from reference TRBV11-3 and TRBJ2-6, is EAGVVQSPRYKIIEKKQPVAFWCNPISGHNTLYWYLQNLGQGPELLIRYENEEAVDDSQLPKDRFSAERLKGVDSTLKIQPAELGDSAVYLCASTGQGASGANVLTFGAGSRLTVL.